Below, 6 T cell receptor beta chains from the same sample are listed, as sequenced in a study of T-cell reconstitution after alpha-beta-depleted transplantation in children. Unique molecular identifiers were incorporated into the prepared TCRbeta library. TCRdb reanalysed the PCR reads using MiXCR and keeps one entry per CDR3 protein. The sample carries over 300,000 distinct CDR3 sequences, 10% recorded once. The sequencing used PBMCs from the stem cell graft donor, collected from the stem cell graft. The source is a human donor who donated a stem cell graft to a child with acute lymphoblastic leukemia.

In this sample, this clonotype turned up many times. CDR3 protein: CSAPLMDRDQETQYF. DNA for the CDR3: TGCAGTGCTCCCCTCATGGACAGGGACCAAGAGACCCAGTACTTC. J is TRBJ2-5 and V is TRBV20-1; 8 bases map to TRBD1. CDR1 is DFQATT and CDR2 is SNEGSKA in the germline V gene (reference sequence). There are 15 residues in the CDR3. The junction had 8 bases not matched to a gene; V was cut back by 5 bases and J by 0 bases.

The V call is TRBV5-1, the J call TRBJ2-2, with D unresolved. Trimming took off 1 base at V and 3 bases at J, with 7 bases between the two ends. Germline V gene lookup returns CDR1 SGHRS and CDR2 YFSETQ. The CDR3 loop spans 14 amino acids. CDR3 sequence: CASSLIGDTGELFF. CDR3 coding DNA: TGCGCCAGCAGCTTGATTGGAGACACCGGGGAGCTGTTTTTT.

The chain has TRBV4-2 and TRBJ2-7, with D tentatively TRBD1 (7 bases). The CDR3 spans 15 residues. CDR1 and CDR2 from the germline V gene are LGHNA and YNFKEQ. The V end was cut by 4 bases, the J end by 5 bases, with 18 bases between. The CDR3 reads CASSLWQGGVHEQYF. For the CDR3, the DNA is TGTGCCAGCAGCCTGTGGCAGGGGGGCGTCCACGAGCAGTACTTC.

In its sample, this clonotype was seen many times. The chain combines TRBV5-1 with TRBJ2-1; 7 nucleotides match TRBD2. The CDR3 totals 15 residues. Germline assignment: CDR1 SGHRS and CDR2 YFSETQ. V shed 0 bases and J 8 bases; nucleotides not matched to a gene: 8. The CDR3 reads CASSLADGRYDEQFF. The CDR3 bases are TGCGCCAGCAGCTTGGCCGACGGGAGGTATGATGAGCAGTTCTTC.

The chain has TRBV7-9 and TRBJ2-7; 13 bases match TRBD2. J lost 5 bases, V lost 5 bases, and 6 bases had no gene match. Germline assignment: CDR1 SEHNR and CDR2 FQNEAQ (reference sequence). The CDR3 runs to 15 residues. The CDR3 DNA reads TGTGCCAGCAGCCAACCGGGACTAGCGGGAAACGAGCAGTACTTC. Its translation is CASSQPGLAGNEQYF.

There are many counts of this clonotype. The chain uses TRBV28 and TRBJ2-2; D unresolved. This CDR3 is 11 amino acids long. CDR1 and CDR2 from the germline V gene are MDHEN and SYDVKM. Trimming pared 3 bases from V and 5 bases from J, leaving 1 base between. CDR3 bases: TGTGCCAGCAGTTTTACCGGGGAGCTGTTTTTT. It yields the protein CASSFTGELFF.